This is a list of T cell receptor beta chains from one sample in a study of metastatic and nonmetastatic thyroid tumors. MiXCR reprocessed the PCR reads for TCRdb. Of around 8,000 clones listed, about 30% are singletons. Sequenced input: tumor tissue. These receptors were obtained from a male donor with papillary thyroid cancer or a benign thyroid nodule (not recorded which). Some clones in this sample may be carry-over from other donors' samples. Both conserved end residues are part of each CDR3. Each record gives: clone size, D gene, V gene, J gene, CDR3 protein, CDR3 DNA. A D gene is named only where the DNA matches it firmly. Size values are once, few and many counts, or a class for expanded clones, and some rows have none.

many	-	TRBV4-3	TRBJ1-5	CASSPHYDRANQPQHF	TGCGCCAGCAGCCCTCATTATGACAGAGCCAATCAGCCCCAGCATTTT
few	TRBD2	TRBV5-1	TRBJ2-2	CASSFLAGRSGELFF	TGCGCCAGCAGTTTCCTAGCGGGAAGGTCGGGGGAGCTGTTTTTT
-	-	TRBV5-1	TRBJ2-6	CASSLVPGDLSGANVLTF	TGCGCCAGCAGCTTGGTCCCAGGGGACCTCTCTGGGGCCAACGTCCTGACTTTC
few	-	TRBV19	TRBJ2-5	CASSRGDTQEAQYF	TGTGCCAGTAGTCGGGGGGACACCCAAGAGGCCCAGTACTTC
medium-sized	-	TRBV28	TRBJ1-2	CASGGGRGYGYTF	TGTGCCAGCGGGGGTGGTCGCGGCTATGGCTACACCTTC
-	-	TRBV12-3/TRBV12-4	TRBJ1-3	CASSFGWGWGNTIYF	TGTGCCAGCAGTTTTGGTTGGGGGTGGGGAAACACCATATATTTT
few	TRBD1	TRBV19	TRBJ1-2	CASSKGQGYYGYTF	TGTGCCAGTAGTAAGGGACAGGGGTACTATGGCTACACCTTC
-	-	TRBV12-3/TRBV12-4	TRBJ2-6	CASSRGTGANVLTF	TGTGCCAGCAGCCGGGGAACTGGGGCCAACGTCCTGACTTTC
-	-	TRBV7-3	TRBJ1-2	CASSLTGGYGYTF	TGTGCCAGCAGCTTAACAGGGGGCTATGGCTACACCTTC
few	-	TRBV28	TRBJ1-6	CASSPPGILSPLHF	TGTGCCAGCAGCCCCCCAGGGATACTTTCACCCCTCCACTTT
-	-	TRBV7-2	TRBJ2-1	CASSLGLGFPHCNEQFF	TGTGCCAGCAGCTTAGGGTTAGGCTTTCCGCACTGCAATGAGCAGTTCTTC
-	-	TRBV5-1	TRBJ2-7	CASRQGYEQYF	TGCGCCAGCAGGCAGGGCTACGAGCAGTACTTC
-	-	TRBV12-3/TRBV12-4	TRBJ2-3	CASSSWATRTQYF	TGTGCCAGCAGTTCCTGGGCCACCCGTACGCAGTATTTT
few	-	TRBV12-3/TRBV12-4	TRBJ2-1	CASSPSVRSYNEQFF	TGTGCCAGCAGTCCTAGCGTTCGATCCTACAATGAGCAGTTCTTC
-	-	TRBV20-1	TRBJ1-1	CSARRVEAFF	TGCAGTGCTAGGAGGGTTGAAGCTTTCTTT
few	-	TRBV3-1	TRBJ2-2	CASSQDGVVTGELFF	TGTGCCAGCAGCCAAGATGGGGTGGTTACCGGGGAGCTGTTTTTT
-	TRBD2	TRBV9	TRBJ2-3	CASSVGTSVSTDTQYF	TGTGCCAGCAGCGTAGGGACTAGCGTGAGCACAGATACGCAGTATTTT
-	TRBD1	TRBV6-1	TRBJ1-2	CASTQGGPPYGYTF	TGTGCCAGCACCCAAGGGGGCCCTCCCTATGGCTACACCTTC
few	TRBD2	TRBV20-1	TRBJ2-1	CSGGVPGGAYNEQFF	TGCAGTGGGGGGGTACCGGGAGGGGCCTACAATGAGCAGTTCTTC
few	-	TRBV12-3/TRBV12-4	TRBJ1-1	CASSLAGQVGTEAFF	TGTGCCAGCAGTCTTGCGGGACAAGTCGGGACTGAAGCTTTCTTT
-	-	TRBV27	TRBJ2-1	CASSLFSTNEQFF	TGTGCCAGCAGTTTATTTAGCACCAATGAGCAGTTCTTC
-	TRBD2	TRBV6-4	TRBJ2-1	CASQRTSGDIDEQFF	TGTGCCAGCCAAAGGACTAGCGGGGATATCGATGAGCAGTTCTTC
once	-	TRBV7-9	TRBJ1-2	CASSLLLEGNYGYTF	TGTGCCAGCAGCTTACTTCTCGAGGGTAACTATGGCTACACCTTC
-	-	TRBV30	TRBJ2-7	CAWSNGAGQYF	TGTGCCTGGAGTAACGGGGCAGGGCAGTACTTC
-	-	TRBV30	TRBJ1-5	CAWRGFSNQPQHF	TGTGCCTGGAGGGGGTTTAGCAATCAGCCCCAGCATTTT
few	TRBD2	TRBV12-3/TRBV12-4	TRBJ2-3	CASPPIAGAPDTQYF	TGTGCCAGTCCCCCAATAGCGGGAGCACCAGATACGCAGTATTTT
-	-	TRBV7-8	TRBJ1-2	CASSPHPGGGYTF	TGTGCCAGCAGCCCCCATCCGGGGGGGGGCTACACCTTC
-	-	TRBV11-1	TRBJ1-6	CASSGDQGNNNSPLHF	TGTGCCAGCAGCGGGGATCAGGGGAATAATAATTCACCCCTCCACTTT
-	-	TRBV5-1	TRBJ2-1	CASSLGGAENEQFF	TGCGCCAGCAGCTTGGGGGGGGCTGAGAATGAGCAGTTCTTC